These 14 T cell receptor beta chains originate from one sample sequenced in a study of blood T cell repertoires in COVID-19. Sequenced by immunoSEQ multiplex PCR; TCRdb stores in-frame clones only, minus some. The sample consists of around 50,000 clones, over 65% of them appearing once. The sequencing sample was made of peripheral blood. These receptor sequences come from a human donor in a cohort sampled during active COVID-19.

The chain employs TRBV12-5 and TRBJ2-3; 10 bases map to TRBD2. CDR1 and CDR2 from the germline V gene are LGHNT and FRNRAP. This CDR3 region has 18 residues. J lost 0 bases, V lost 6 bases, and 12 bases had no gene match. The CDR3 coding sequence is TGTGCTAGTGGCCGTCCTAGCGGGGGCTTTCCTAGCACAGATACGCAGTATTTT. It translates to CASGRPSGGFPSTDTQYF.

This clone was counted between two and nine times. The V and J genes are TRBV4-3 and TRBJ2-3, with 7 bases identical to TRBD1. The CDR3 has 13 residues. CDR1 and CDR2 (germline): LGHNA, YSLEER. V shed 5 bases and J 1 base; nucleotides not matched to a gene: 0. CDR3 in amino acids: CASSRGRTDTQYF. CDR3 coding DNA: TGCGCCAGCAGCAGGGGGCGCACAGATACGCAGTATTTT.

This sequence joins TRBV6-2 or TRBV6-3 and TRBJ2-3, with D possibly being TRBD1 (6 bases). V shed 5 bases and J shed 2 bases, with 14 bases lying between them. Germline V CDR1 and CDR2: MNHEY, SVGEGT. The CDR3 contains 15 residues. CDR3 region: CASSTPRGATDTQYF. The CDR3 DNA follows: TGTGCCAGCAGTACCCCCAGGGGAGCCACAGATACGCAGTATTTT.

V is TRBV3-1 (or the pseudogene TRBV3-2) and J is TRBJ1-4; 9 bases are a match to TRBD1. Germline-derived CDR1 and CDR2 are LGHDT and YNNKEL (reference sequence). After removal of 7 bases from V and 1 base from J, the junction contained 16 bases not matched to a gene. The CDR3 runs 19 residues. CDR3 amino acids: CASTPYTGGAGVTNEKLFF. As DNA, the CDR3 is TGTGCCAGCACCCCATACACAGGGGGCGCGGGGGTAACTAATGAAAAACTGTTTTTT.

The J gene is TRBJ1-3, the V gene TRBV24-1; 10 positions match TRBD1. CDR1 and CDR2 (germline): KGHDR, SFDVKD. The CDR3 contains 15 residues. V shed 4 bases, J shed 8 bases, and the junction held 7 bases outside the gene matches. The CDR3 DNA reads as TGTGCCACCAGTGAATCCGGGACAGGGGTAGACACCATATATTTT. This gives the protein CATSESGTGVDTIYF.

This chain links TRBV27 with TRBJ2-5; 7 nucleotides agree with TRBD1. Per germline, CDR1 MNHEY and CDR2 SMNVEV (reference sequence). With 2 bases clipped from V and 0 bases from J, the junction kept 9 bases outside the gene matches. CDR3 size: 17 residues. CDR3 amino acids: CASSLKGASLYQETQYF. Written as DNA, the CDR3 is TGTGCCAGCAGTTTAAAGGGGGCAAGCCTGTACCAAGAGACCCAGTACTTC.

The rearrangement joins TRBV28 to TRBJ2-5, with a weak D call TRBD2 (7 bases). The CDR3 spans 13 residues. The ends were cut back, 8 bases at V and 2 bases at J, with 12 bases in the middle. Germline V gene lookup returns CDR1 MDHEN and CDR2 SYDVKM. CDR3 nucleotides: TGTGCCAGCCGAGAGGGGGGGCAAGAGACCCAGTACTTC. Translation: CASREGGQETQYF.

The rearrangement joins TRBV5-1 to TRBJ2-2, with 9 bases aligning to TRBD1. This CDR3 has 15 residues. CDR1 is SGHRS and CDR2 is YFSETQ in the germline V gene. V gave up 2 bases and J gave up 4 bases; unmatched junction bases: 3. CDR3 nucleotides: TGCGCCAGCAGCTTACGGACAGGGGCCACCGGGGAGCTGTTTTTT. Translated: CASSLRTGATGELFF.

J is TRBJ1-5 and V is TRBV27; 7 nucleotides match TRBD1. The germline V gene has CDR1 MNHEY and CDR2 SMNVEV (reference sequence). V lost 6 bases to trimming and J lost 7 bases; unmatched junction nucleotides: 9. The CDR3 covers 14 residues. For the CDR3, the DNA is TGTGCCAGCAGGGAACAGGGGTCTAACCAGCCCCAGCATTTT. It yields the protein CASREQGSNQPQHF.

The gene calls are TRBV29-1 and TRBJ1-1; D not certain. Germline assignment: CDR1 SQVTM and CDR2 ANQGSEA. CDR3 length: 14 residues. V shed 5 bases and J shed 2 bases, with 15 bases lying between them. The CDR3 is CSVNPHSSNTEAFF. For the CDR3, the DNA is TGCAGCGTTAACCCCCACAGTTCAAACACTGAAGCTTTCTTT.

The chain couples TRBV30 to TRBJ1-2; possible D gene TRBD1, 5 bases. Germline assignment: CDR1 GTSNPN and CDR2 SVGIG (reference sequence). Trimming shortened V by 2 bases and J by 5 bases, and 21 bases separated the two germline ends. This CDR3 contains 16 residues. CDR3 region: CAWSFPTHDSSYGYTF. CDR3 DNA sequence: TGTGCCTGGAGTTTTCCTACCCATGACAGTTCGTATGGCTACACCTTC.

The chain couples TRBV7-2 to TRBJ2-3, with TRBD1 identical over 8 bases. The germline V gene encodes CDR1 SGHTA and CDR2 FQGNSA. After removal of 1 base from V and 2 bases from J, the junction contained 2 bases not matched to a gene. This CDR3 contains 15 residues. CDR3 sequence (DNA): TGTGCCAGCAGCTTAGGGGACAGGCTCACAGATACGCAGTATTTT. This encodes CASSLGDRLTDTQYF.

This sequence joins TRBV7-2 and TRBJ1-5; 7 nucleotides line up with TRBD1. The junction had 8 bases not matched to a gene; V was cut back by 4 bases and J by 5 bases. Germline loops: CDR1 SGHTA, CDR2 FQGNSA. The CDR3 totals 15 residues. In DNA, the CDR3 is TGTGCCAGCAGCTGGGGGGACAGACCCCATCAGCCCCAGCATTTT. Translating gives CASSWGDRPHQPQHF.

This chain uses TRBV12-5 with TRBJ1-2; TRBD1 agrees at 10 bases. Per germline, CDR1 LGHNT and CDR2 FRNRAP. This CDR3 region has 15 residues. The trim removed 4 bases at V and 8 bases at J, leaving 10 bases unmatched. CDR3 sequence reads: CASGWEPGQGIGYTF. The CDR3 DNA sequence: TGTGCTAGTGGTTGGGAGCCGGGACAGGGGATCGGCTACACCTTC. The whole variable domain, remainder taken from reference TRBV12-5 and TRBJ1-2, is DARVTQTPRHKVTEMGQEVTMRCQPILGHNTVFWYRQTMMQGLELLAYFRNRAPLDDSGMPKDRFSAEMPDATLATLKIQPSEPRDSAVYFCASGWEPGQGIGYTFGSGTRLTVV.